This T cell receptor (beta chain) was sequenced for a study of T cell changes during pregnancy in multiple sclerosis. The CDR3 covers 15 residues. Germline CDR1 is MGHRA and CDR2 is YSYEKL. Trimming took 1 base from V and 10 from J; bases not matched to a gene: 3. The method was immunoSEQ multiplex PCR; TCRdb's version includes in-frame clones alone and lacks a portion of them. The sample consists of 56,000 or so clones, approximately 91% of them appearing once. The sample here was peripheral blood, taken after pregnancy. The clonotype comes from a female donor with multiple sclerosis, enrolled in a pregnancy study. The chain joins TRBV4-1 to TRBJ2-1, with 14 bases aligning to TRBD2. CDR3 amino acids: CASSQVGLAGDEQFF. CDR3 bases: TGCGCCAGCAGCCAAGTGGGACTAGCGGGGGACGAGCAGTTCTTC.